The 18 T cell receptor beta chains given below trace back to one sample, sequenced in a study of T cell repertoires in cytomegalovirus infection. TCRdb redid the calling of the reads with MiXCR, one entry per CDR3 protein. The sample includes some 500,000 distinct CDR3 sequences, roughly 34% of them seen just once. These TCRs' antigens remain unknown. Sequenced here: cultured PBMCs, sampled from culture after CMV antigen stimulation. These receptors all come from a human donor in good health (CMV status not recorded). Some clones in this sample may be carry-over from other donors' samples.

This clonotype has just a few counts. The V and J genes are TRBV7-2 and TRBJ1-3, with TRBD1 identical over 8 bases. The CDR3 has 15 amino acids. The J segment lost 4 bases and the V segment lost 8 bases, leaving 10 bases of the junction unmatched. Germline assignment: CDR1 SGHTA and CDR2 FQGNSA. In DNA form, the CDR3 reads TGTGCCAGCCAAGGACAGGGCTTATTCGGAAACACCATATATTTT. Translation: CASQGQGLFGNTIYF. Full variable domain (remainder filled in from reference TRBV7-2 and TRBJ1-3): GAGVSQSPSNKVTEKGKDVELRCDPISGHTALYWYRQSLGQGLEFLIYFQGNSAPDKSGLPSDRFSAERTGGSVSTLTIQRTQQEDSAVYLCASQGQGLFGNTIYFGEGSWLTVV.

The chain is built from TRBV5-1 and TRBJ2-2, with TRBD1 as a possible D gene (6 bases). V lost 2 bases to trimming and J lost 4 bases, with 18 bases between them. CDR1 is SGHRS and CDR2 is YFSETQ in the germline V gene. The CDR3 is made up of 17 amino acids. The CDR3 sequence: CASSFQGTSRGTGELFF. The CDR3 DNA follows: TGCGCCAGCAGCTTCCAGGGGACATCCCGGGGCACCGGGGAGCTGTTTTTT.

This clonotype was counted between two and nine times. The chain has TRBV7-9 and TRBJ1-1; D remains ambiguous. This CDR3 comprises 14 residues. Trimming removed 6 bases at V and 4 bases at J, with 15 bases between. The V gene's germline CDR1 is SEHNR and CDR2 FQNEAQ (reference sequence). This CDR3 reads CASSPPWSVTEAFF. The CDR3 DNA sequence: TGTGCCAGCAGTCCTCCATGGTCGGTCACTGAAGCTTTCTTT.

The chain links TRBV29-1 to TRBJ2-3; no clear D gene. The length of the CDR3 is 15 residues. V lost 2 bases to trimming and J lost 2 bases, with 14 bases between them. Germline assignment: CDR1 SQVTM and CDR2 ANQGSEA. The CDR3 nucleotides read TGCAGCGTTGAAAGGGCCGGTGGAGTCACAGATACGCAGTATTTT. Its translation is CSVERAGGVTDTQYF.

This clonotype was recorded a few times. The rearrangement links TRBV6-6 to TRBJ2-1; a possible D gene is TRBD1 (6 bases). This CDR3 contains 14 residues. V lost 5 bases and J lost 10, with 18 bases in between. Germline loops: CDR1 MNHNY, CDR2 SVGAGI (reference sequence). The chain's CDR3 is CASSIKTGWPEQFF. Here the CDR3 DNA reads TGTGCCAGCAGTATTAAGACAGGATGGCCCGAGCAGTTCTTC.

There are a few counts of this clonotype. The rearrangement uses TRBV20-1 and TRBJ2-1; TRBD2 aligns across 10 bases. CDR3 length: 15 residues. J gave up 1 base and V 6 bases, and 6 bases lay outside the gene matches. CDR1 and CDR2 (germline): DFQATT, SNEGSKA (reference sequence). CDR3 in DNA: TGCAGTGCGGACAAACTAGCGGGATCCTACAATGAGCAGTTCTTC. Protein: CSADKLAGSYNEQFF.

This clonotype appeared a few times. The gene calls are TRBV6-5 and TRBJ1-2; TRBD1 matches 10 bases. The CDR3 spans 16 residues. V trimming: 2 bases; J trimming: 4 bases; junction bases outside the gene matches: 7. The germline gives CDR1 MNHEY, CDR2 SVGAGI. The CDR3 is CASSYGDRGRGYGYTF. CDR3 bases: TGTGCCAGCAGTTACGGGGACAGGGGCCGCGGCTATGGCTACACCTTC.

This clonotype was recorded a few times. This chain uses TRBV6-5 with TRBJ2-7; 9 bases agree with TRBD1. The germline V gene encodes CDR1 MNHEY and CDR2 SVGAGI. With V trimmed by 5 bases and J by 0 bases, 2 bases remained unmatched. The CDR3 spans 14 residues. This CDR3 is CASSGDRVSYEQYF. CDR3 in DNA: TGTGCCAGCAGTGGGGACAGGGTCTCCTACGAGCAGTACTTC.

This clonotype was detected only a few times. J is TRBJ1-1 and V is TRBV7-2, with D possibly matching TRBD1 (5 bases). Germline-derived CDR1 and CDR2 are SGHTA and FQGNSA. V dropped 5 bases and J dropped 2 bases, with 12 bases sitting between them. The CDR3 is 14 amino acids. The CDR3 spells CASSPWDLNTEAFF. The CDR3 DNA reads as TGTGCCAGCAGCCCATGGGACCTAAACACTGAAGCTTTCTTT.

The V and J genes are TRBV6-6 and TRBJ2-7; 7 nucleotides match TRBD1. This CDR3 is 14 amino acids long. CDR1 is MNHNY, CDR2 SVGAGI, per germline (reference sequence). V gave up 5 bases and J gave up 5 bases; unmatched junction bases: 9. The CDR3 loop is CASSPGQRVHEQYV. The CDR3 DNA is TGTGCCAGCAGTCCGGGACAGAGGGTTCACGAGCAGTACGTC.

The rearrangement uses TRBV27 and TRBJ2-1, with 9 bases aligning to TRBD2. Germline CDR1 MNHEY, CDR2 SMNVEV (reference sequence). This CDR3 comprises 15 residues. Trimming took 7 bases from V and 7 from J; bases not matched to a gene: 11. CDR3 bases: TGTGCCAGCACGGTTAGGGCGGGAGGGTTAAATGAGCAGTTCTTC. Amino acids: CASTVRAGGLNEQFF.

This clonotype has only a few counts. CDR3 protein: CASSSPTGTNTEAFF. The CDR3, as DNA: TGTGCCAGCAGCTCGCCGACAGGGACGAACACTGAAGCTTTCTTT. The V call is TRBV7-9, the J call TRBJ1-1, with 7 bases identical to TRBD1. V lost 4 bases, J lost 1 base, and 6 bases stayed unmatched. The CDR3 covers 15 residues. Germline assignment: CDR1 SEHNR and CDR2 FQNEAQ (reference sequence). The variable domain in full, with the rest retrieved from reference TRBV7-9 and TRBJ1-1, is DTGVSQNPRHKITKRGQNVTFRCDPISEHNRLYWYRQTLGQGPEFLTYFQNEAQLEKSRLLSDRFSAERPKGSFSTLEIQRTEQGDSAMYLCASSSPTGTNTEAFFGQGTRLTVV.

In this sample, this clonotype turned up a few times. CDR3 region: CASSSASRTAAGELFF. CDR3 nucleotide sequence: TGTGCCAGCAGCTCCGCCTCTCGGACGGCCGCCGGGGAGCTGTTTTTT. This sequence joins TRBV7-6 and TRBJ2-2; D ambiguous. With 4 bases removed from V and 6 bases from J, the gap between germline ends came to 18 bases. CDR3 length: 16 residues. CDR1 is SGHVS, CDR2 FNYEAQ, per germline.

This clonotype was seen repeatedly, ten times or more. The chain carries TRBV7-2 and TRBJ2-2; D perhaps matches TRBD2 (6 bases). The CDR3 spans 15 residues. Trimming cost V 5 bases and J 5 bases, with 15 bases left between them. Per germline, CDR1 SGHTA and CDR2 FQGNSA. The CDR3 DNA reads TGTGCCAGCAGCCGACTAGGGATTGTGACCGGGGAGCTGTTTTTT. Translated: CASSRLGIVTGELFF. Full variable domain (remainder filled in from reference TRBV7-2 and TRBJ2-2): GAGVSQSPSNKVTEKGKDVELRCDPISGHTALYWYRQSLGQGLEFLIYFQGNSAPDKSGLPSDRFSAERTGGSVSTLTIQRTQQEDSAVYLCASSRLGIVTGELFFGEGSRLTVL.

The chain recombines TRBV28 with TRBJ2-7, with D perhaps matching TRBD1 (5 bases). The germline V gene has CDR1 MDHEN and CDR2 SYDVKM. Trimming cost V 4 bases and J 4 bases, with 17 bases left between them. The CDR3 consists of 15 residues. DNA of the CDR3: TGTGCCAGCAGTTCTCAGGGAAGGGGCACTTACGAGCAGTACTTC. Translated: CASSSQGRGTYEQYF.

This chain uses TRBV6-5 with TRBJ1-2; weak D call: TRBD1 (5 bases). Trimming removed 0 bases at V and 4 bases at J, with 12 bases between. The germline V gene encodes CDR1 MNHEY and CDR2 SVGAGI. This CDR3 is 15 amino acids long. DNA of the CDR3: TGTGCCAGCAGTTACTCGAATCAGGGATCCTATGGCTACACCTTC. It translates to CASSYSNQGSYGYTF.

The J gene is TRBJ2-7, the V gene TRBV6-2 or TRBV6-3; no firm D call. Germline CDR1 reads MNHEY; CDR2 reads SVGEGT. There are 15 residues in the CDR3. V shed 4 bases and J shed 3 bases, with 16 bases lying between them. CDR3 sequence reads: CASSSPPKGSYEQYF. As DNA, the CDR3 is TGTGCCAGCAGTTCCCCTCCGAAGGGAAGCTACGAGCAGTACTTC.

This clonotype appeared a few times. V gene TRBV12-3 or TRBV12-4 combines with J gene TRBJ2-1; D is perhaps TRBD1 (5 bases). The CDR3 is made up of 13 amino acids. V lost 8 bases, J lost 6 bases, and 14 bases lay in between. This CDR3 is CASRHTGTNEQFF. CDR3 nucleotide sequence: TGTGCCAGCCGACATACAGGCACCAATGAGCAGTTCTTC.